This T cell receptor (beta chain) was sequenced during a study of blood T cells in healthy people across ages. Through a sample-barcoded 5' primer and a J-beta primer mix, a second PCR was run for roughly 7 to 12 cycles. One entry per CDR3 protein results from TCRdb running MiXCR on the 5' RACE reads. The sample has hundreds of thousands of distinct CDR3 sequences; about 30% are singletons. The CDR3 is made up of 20 amino acids. Germline V gives CDR1 MNHEY, CDR2 SMNVEV (reference sequence). Trimming took 1 base from V and 6 from J; bases not matched to a gene: 12. They isolated at least 6.5 million PBMCs from each sample. Extractions gave at least 5 micrograms of total RNA per sample.

The clonotype originates from an elderly woman in good health. Material for sequencing was blood. The chain employs TRBV27 and TRBJ2-1; TRBD2 matches 16 bases. In DNA, the CDR3 is TGTGCCAGCAGTTTATGGGGTTCCGGGACTAGCGGGAGGGCTCTCAATGAGCAGTTCTTC. Residues: CASSLWGSGTSGRALNEQFF.